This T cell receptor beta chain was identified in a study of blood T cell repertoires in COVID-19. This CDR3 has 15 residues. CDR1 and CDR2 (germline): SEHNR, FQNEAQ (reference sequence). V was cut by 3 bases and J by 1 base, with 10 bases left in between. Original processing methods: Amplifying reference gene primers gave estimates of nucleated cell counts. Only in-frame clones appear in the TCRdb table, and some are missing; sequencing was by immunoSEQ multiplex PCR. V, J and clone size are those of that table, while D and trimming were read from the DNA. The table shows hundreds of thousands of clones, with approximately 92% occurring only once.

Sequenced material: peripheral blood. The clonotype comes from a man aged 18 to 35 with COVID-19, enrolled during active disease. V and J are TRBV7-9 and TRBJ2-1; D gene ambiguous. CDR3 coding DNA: TGTGCCAGCAGCTTGAATAGTCCGTCCTACAATGAGCAGTTCTTC. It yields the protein CASSLNSPSYNEQFF. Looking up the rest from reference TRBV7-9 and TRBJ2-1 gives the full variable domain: DTGVSQNPRHKITKRGQNVTFRCDPISEHNRLYWYRQTLGQGPEFLTYFQNEAQLEKSRLLSDRFSAERPKGSFSTLEIQRTEQGDSAMYLCASSLNSPSYNEQFFGPGTRLTVL.